The rows below give T cell receptor beta chains drawn from one sample of a study of blood T cell repertoires in COVID-19. The assay was immunoSEQ multiplex PCR, and TCRdb's table has in-frame clones only and misses some. The sample has roughly 250,000 clones; around 90% are singletons. Sequencing used PBMCs or T cells enriched from blood (not recorded which). The receptors were sampled from a woman between 18 and 29 years old who had recovered from COVID-19. CDR3s include the opening cysteine and the closing phenylalanine or tryptophan. Fields, in order: D gene, J gene, V gene, clone size, CDR3 protein, CDR3 DNA. D genes are given only for firm matches. Not all rows give a size; the values are once, few, many and, for expanded clones, a class.

D gene: NA
J gene: TRBJ1-1
V gene: TRBV5-1
clone size: few
CDR3 protein: CASSLGANTEAFF
CDR3 DNA: TGCGCCAGCAGCTTGGGAGCGAACACTGAAGCTTTCTTT

D gene: TRBD2
J gene: TRBJ2-5
V gene: TRBV4-3
clone size: NA
CDR3 protein: CASSQDYGGGPTRWKTQYF
CDR3 DNA: TGCGCCAGCAGCCAAGACTACGGCGGGGGGCCGACAAGATGGAAGACCCAGTACTTC

D gene: TRBD1
J gene: TRBJ1-2
V gene: TRBV19
clone size: once
CDR3 protein: CASNGDRTNNYGYTF
CDR3 DNA: TGTGCCAGTAATGGGGACAGGACGAATAACTATGGCTACACCTTC

D gene: NA
J gene: TRBJ1-6
V gene: TRBV19
clone size: NA
CDR3 protein: CASSIAGNNSPLHF
CDR3 DNA: TGTGCCAGTAGTATTGCAGGGAATAATTCACCCCTCCACTTT

D gene: NA
J gene: TRBJ1-2
V gene: TRBV4-1
clone size: NA
CDR3 protein: CASSQGRVDYGYTF
CDR3 DNA: TGCGCCAGCAGCCAAGGCAGGGTCGACTATGGCTACACCTTC

D gene: NA
J gene: TRBJ1-4
V gene: TRBV5-6
clone size: NA
CDR3 protein: CASSLWGGNEKLFF
CDR3 DNA: TGTGCCAGCAGCTTGTGGGGCGGTAATGAAAAACTGTTTTTT

D gene: TRBD1
J gene: TRBJ1-1
V gene: TRBV29-1
clone size: NA
CDR3 protein: CSVADRAAAFF
CDR3 DNA: TGCAGCGTGGCCGACAGGGCCGCAGCTTTCTTT

D gene: NA
J gene: TRBJ1-5
V gene: TRBV6-1
clone size: NA
CDR3 protein: CASSETRDLGGNQPQHF
CDR3 DNA: TGTGCCAGCAGTGAGACGCGGGACCTTGGAGGCAATCAGCCCCAGCATTTT

D gene: NA
J gene: TRBJ1-2
V gene: TRBV27
clone size: NA
CDR3 protein: CASSPISGRGGYTF
CDR3 DNA: TGTGCCAGCAGTCCCATCTCGGGGAGAGGTGGCTACACCTTC

D gene: NA
J gene: TRBJ1-3
V gene: TRBV5-1
clone size: once
CDR3 protein: CASRDSSAGNTIYF
CDR3 DNA: TGCGCCAGCAGGGACAGTTCGGCAGGAAACACCATATATTTT

D gene: NA
J gene: TRBJ2-5
V gene: TRBV19
clone size: NA
CDR3 protein: CASSYDFQETQYF
CDR3 DNA: TGTGCCAGTAGCTACGACTTCCAAGAGACCCAGTACTTC

D gene: NA
J gene: TRBJ2-3
V gene: TRBV7-9
clone size: NA
CDR3 protein: CASSLLRGGTDTQYF
CDR3 DNA: TGTGCCAGCAGCTTATTGCGGGGCGGCACAGATACGCAGTATTTT

D gene: NA
J gene: TRBJ1-6
V gene: TRBV9
clone size: NA
CDR3 protein: CASSRGREDSPLHF
CDR3 DNA: TGTGCCAGCAGCCGGGGACGGGAGGATTCACCCCTCCACTTT

D gene: NA
J gene: TRBJ1-2
V gene: TRBV25-1
clone size: once
CDR3 protein: CASRGAIEGYTF
CDR3 DNA: TGTGCCAGCAGGGGGGCCATAGAGGGCTACACCTTC

D gene: TRBD1
J gene: TRBJ2-1
V gene: TRBV19
clone size: NA
CDR3 protein: CASSMGMTGKGSEQFF
CDR3 DNA: TGTGCCAGTAGTATGGGAATGACAGGGAAGGGTTCGGAGCAGTTCTTC

D gene: NA
J gene: TRBJ2-2
V gene: TRBV5-5
clone size: NA
CDR3 protein: CASSLQPSHPGELFF
CDR3 DNA: TGTGCCAGCAGCTTGCAGCCTAGCCACCCCGGGGAGCTGTTTTTT

D gene: NA
J gene: TRBJ2-7
V gene: TRBV28
clone size: NA
CDR3 protein: CASSVVRRNPTYEQYF
CDR3 DNA: TGTGCCAGCAGTGTCGTGAGGAGAAACCCTACCTACGAGCAGTACTTC

D gene: NA
J gene: TRBJ1-1
V gene: TRBV18
clone size: NA
CDR3 protein: CASSSSWGGLTEAFF
CDR3 DNA: TGTGCCAGCTCATCCAGTTGGGGAGGGCTCACTGAAGCTTTCTTT

D gene: NA
J gene: TRBJ2-1
V gene: TRBV5-5
clone size: few
CDR3 protein: CASSSTTTTTRRNEQFF
CDR3 DNA: TGTGCCAGCAGCTCAACGACCACAACCACTAGGCGGAATGAGCAGTTCTTC

D gene: TRBD1
J gene: TRBJ1-1
V gene: TRBV29-1
clone size: once
CDR3 protein: CSVDRGFTEAFF
CDR3 DNA: TGCAGCGTTGACAGGGGGTTTACTGAAGCTTTCTTT

D gene: TRBD2
J gene: TRBJ2-3
V gene: TRBV27
clone size: NA
CDR3 protein: CASSLGDERVLSSAGGPVDTQYF
CDR3 DNA: TGTGCCAGCAGTTTAGGGGACGAGCGGGTGTTAAGTTCGGCGGGAGGGCCGGTGGATACGCAGTATTTT

D gene: TRBD2
J gene: TRBJ2-1
V gene: TRBV27
clone size: NA
CDR3 protein: CASSPKTSGAPYNEQFF
CDR3 DNA: TGTGCCAGCAGTCCAAAGACTAGCGGAGCCCCCTACAATGAGCAGTTCTTC

D gene: TRBD1
J gene: TRBJ1-1
V gene: TRBV5-6
clone size: NA
CDR3 protein: CASSPDRGLNTEAFF
CDR3 DNA: TGTGCCAGCAGCCCGGACAGGGGGCTGAACACTGAAGCTTTCTTT

D gene: NA
J gene: TRBJ1-2
V gene: TRBV27
clone size: NA
CDR3 protein: CASSRGHYGYTF
CDR3 DNA: TGTGCCAGCAGTAGGGGTCACTATGGCTACACCTTC

D gene: TRBD1
J gene: TRBJ2-7
V gene: TRBV7-8
clone size: NA
CDR3 protein: CASSQQGANRYEQYF
CDR3 DNA: TGTGCCAGCAGCCAGCAGGGGGCGAATAGATACGAGCAGTACTTC

D gene: NA
J gene: TRBJ2-6
V gene: TRBV28
clone size: NA
CDR3 protein: CASSSPWITQDSGANVLTF
CDR3 DNA: TGTGCCAGCAGTTCCCCCTGGATTACACAGGATTCTGGGGCCAACGTCCTGACTTTC

D gene: NA
J gene: TRBJ2-2
V gene: TRBV18
clone size: NA
CDR3 protein: CASSPRSGTGELFF
CDR3 DNA: TGTGCCAGCTCACCTCGGAGTGGCACCGGGGAGCTGTTTTTT

D gene: NA
J gene: TRBJ1-5
V gene: TRBV28
clone size: NA
CDR3 protein: CASSLIGQVVYSNQPQHF
CDR3 DNA: TGTGCCAGCAGTTTGATAGGACAAGTTGTCTATAGCAATCAGCCCCAGCATTTT

D gene: TRBD1
J gene: TRBJ2-3
V gene: TRBV5-4
clone size: once
CDR3 protein: CASSSPGTGGWDTQYF
CDR3 DNA: TGTGCCAGCAGCTCCCCCGGGACAGGGGGCTGGGATACGCAGTATTTT

D gene: NA
J gene: TRBJ1-3
V gene: TRBV28
clone size: NA
CDR3 protein: CASSLGGIGNTIYF
CDR3 DNA: TGTGCCAGCAGTTTAGGAGGGATCGGAAACACCATATATTTT

D gene: NA
J gene: TRBJ1-3
V gene: TRBV19
clone size: NA
CDR3 protein: CASSQGPGNTIYF
CDR3 DNA: TGTGCCAGTAGTCAGGGCCCGGGAAACACCATATATTTT

D gene: NA
J gene: TRBJ1-1
V gene: TRBV2
clone size: NA
CDR3 protein: CASSPGGWMGNTEAFF
CDR3 DNA: TGTGCCAGCAGCCCCGGGGGGTGGATGGGGAACACTGAAGCTTTCTTT

D gene: NA
J gene: TRBJ1-1
V gene: TRBV24-1
clone size: NA
CDR3 protein: CATSDSILAEAFF
CDR3 DNA: TGTGCCACCAGTGATTCCATTTTAGCTGAAGCTTTCTTT

D gene: TRBD2
J gene: TRBJ2-2
V gene: TRBV28
clone size: NA
CDR3 protein: CASRGLAGNTGELFF
CDR3 DNA: TGTGCCAGCAGAGGACTAGCGGGGAACACCGGGGAGCTGTTTTTT

D gene: NA
J gene: TRBJ1-1
V gene: TRBV11-3
clone size: NA
CDR3 protein: CASSSPLGGTDLWGTEAFF
CDR3 DNA: TGTGCCAGCAGCTCCCCTCTCGGAGGGACGGACCTCTGGGGCACTGAAGCTTTCTTT

D gene: NA
J gene: TRBJ1-1
V gene: TRBV6-2/TRBV6-3
clone size: once
CDR3 protein: CASSYQGNTEAFF
CDR3 DNA: TGTGCCAGCAGTTACCAGGGAAACACTGAAGCTTTCTTT

D gene: TRBD1
J gene: TRBJ2-3
V gene: TRBV5-1
clone size: NA
CDR3 protein: CASSLAPDRGADTQYF
CDR3 DNA: TGCGCCAGCAGCTTGGCGCCTGACAGGGGGGCCGATACGCAGTATTTT

D gene: TRBD2
J gene: TRBJ2-2
V gene: TRBV7-8
clone size: NA
CDR3 protein: CASSRAGVNTGELFF
CDR3 DNA: TGTGCCAGCAGCCGAGCGGGAGTGAACACCGGGGAGCTGTTTTTT

D gene: NA
J gene: TRBJ1-4
V gene: TRBV28
clone size: NA
CDR3 protein: CASSPPMGLEKLFF
CDR3 DNA: TGTGCCAGCAGCCCCCCCATGGGACTTGAAAAACTGTTTTTT

D gene: TRBD2
J gene: TRBJ2-3
V gene: TRBV27
clone size: NA
CDR3 protein: CASGSWEGVPDTQYF
CDR3 DNA: TGTGCCAGCGGATCGTGGGAGGGCGTACCAGATACGCAGTATTTT

D gene: NA
J gene: TRBJ1-3
V gene: TRBV7-2
clone size: NA
CDR3 protein: CASSLGPPRPGNTIYF
CDR3 DNA: TGTGCCAGCAGCTTAGGGCCGCCGAGGCCTGGAAACACCATATATTTT

D gene: NA
J gene: TRBJ2-3
V gene: TRBV11-2
clone size: NA
CDR3 protein: CATQGSYTDTQYF
CDR3 DNA: TGTGCCACCCAGGGTAGTTACACAGATACGCAGTATTTT

D gene: NA
J gene: TRBJ1-4
V gene: TRBV18
clone size: NA
CDR3 protein: CASSQRMRQEGEKLFF
CDR3 DNA: TGTGCCAGCTCCCAACGGATGCGTCAGGAGGGAGAAAAACTGTTTTTT

D gene: NA
J gene: TRBJ1-2
V gene: TRBV7-9
clone size: NA
CDR3 protein: CASSLGQGLLSGYTF
CDR3 DNA: TGTGCCAGCAGCTTAGGGCAGGGTCTTTTAAGTGGCTACACCTTC

D gene: TRBD1
J gene: TRBJ2-7
V gene: TRBV7-2
clone size: NA
CDR3 protein: CASSLDTGVYEQYF
CDR3 DNA: TGTGCCAGCAGCTTGGATACAGGGGTCTACGAGCAGTACTTC

D gene: NA
J gene: TRBJ1-3
V gene: TRBV4-1
clone size: NA
CDR3 protein: CASSRYGGTQLSGNTIYF
CDR3 DNA: TGCGCCAGCAGCCGCTACGGGGGGACCCAACTCTCTGGAAACACCATATATTTT

D gene: NA
J gene: TRBJ1-1
V gene: TRBV2
clone size: once
CDR3 protein: CASSGGRRNTEAFF
CDR3 DNA: TGTGCCAGCAGTGGTGGCAGGCGGAACACTGAAGCTTTCTTT

D gene: NA
J gene: TRBJ2-3
V gene: TRBV5-8
clone size: NA
CDR3 protein: CASSRRGLGTDTQYF
CDR3 DNA: TGTGCCAGCAGCCGGAGGGGATTGGGCACAGATACGCAGTATTTT